This record looks at one TCR beta chain sequence and its context. Other DNA variants within this sample encode the same CDR3. The data were obtained in a study of shared clonotypes between healthy human individuals. Execution of the assay was at deep level. The repertoire was sequenced with immunoSEQ multiplex PCR; TCRdb's copy has only in-frame clones and lacks some. The repertoire holds 2 million to 2.5 million clones, with 85% to 95% as singletons. CDR3 length: 16 residues. The V gene's germline CDR1 is SGHRS and CDR2 YFSETQ. V gave up 4 bases and J gave up 5 bases; unmatched junction bases: 8. This sequence joins TRBV5-1 and TRBJ2-2; TRBD1 agrees at 10 bases. The TCR sequence derives from a young man in good health. Some clones in this sample may be carry-over from other donors' samples. Input material: naive CD4+ T cells from PBMCs. Subset specified: CD45RA+ positively selected. Here the CDR3 DNA reads TGCGCCAGCAGCCCAGGACAGGGGGGTCGGACCGGGGAGCTGTTTTTT. Translated, it gives CASSPGQGGRTGELFF.